This T cell receptor (beta chain) was identified in a study of T cell responses to AZD1222 COVID-19 vaccine. Using immunoSEQ multiplex PCR, the repertoire was profiled, and TCRdb retains in-frame clones only, with some absent. This sample has about 110,000 clones, with about 80% found just once. Trimming cost V 1 base and J 5 bases; bases outside gene matches: 4. The CDR3 has 15 residues. CDR1 LGHDT and CDR2 YNNKEL come from the germline V gene (reference sequence). This TCR derives from an adult in good health. The rearrangement links TRBV3-1 (or the pseudogene TRBV3-2) to TRBJ1-1; 10 nucleotides agree with TRBD1. Specimen: peripheral blood, collected on day 0 of AZD1222 vaccination. CDR3 region: CASSQGTGGFTEAFF. CDR3 nucleotides: TGTGCCAGCAGCCAAGGGACAGGGGGGTTTACTGAAGCTTTCTTT.